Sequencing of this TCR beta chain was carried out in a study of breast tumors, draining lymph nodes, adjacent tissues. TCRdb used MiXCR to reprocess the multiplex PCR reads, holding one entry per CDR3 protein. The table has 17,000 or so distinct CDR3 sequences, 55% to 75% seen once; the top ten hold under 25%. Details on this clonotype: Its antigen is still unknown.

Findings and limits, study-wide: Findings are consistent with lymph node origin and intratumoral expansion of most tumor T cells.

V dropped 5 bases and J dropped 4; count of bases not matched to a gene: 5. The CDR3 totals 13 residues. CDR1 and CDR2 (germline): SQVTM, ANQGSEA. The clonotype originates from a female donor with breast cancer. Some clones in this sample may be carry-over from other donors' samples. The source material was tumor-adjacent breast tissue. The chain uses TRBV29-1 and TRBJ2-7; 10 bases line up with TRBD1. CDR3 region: CSVSRDRGYEQYF. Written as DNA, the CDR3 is TGCAGCGTTAGCCGGGACAGGGGATACGAGCAGTACTTC.